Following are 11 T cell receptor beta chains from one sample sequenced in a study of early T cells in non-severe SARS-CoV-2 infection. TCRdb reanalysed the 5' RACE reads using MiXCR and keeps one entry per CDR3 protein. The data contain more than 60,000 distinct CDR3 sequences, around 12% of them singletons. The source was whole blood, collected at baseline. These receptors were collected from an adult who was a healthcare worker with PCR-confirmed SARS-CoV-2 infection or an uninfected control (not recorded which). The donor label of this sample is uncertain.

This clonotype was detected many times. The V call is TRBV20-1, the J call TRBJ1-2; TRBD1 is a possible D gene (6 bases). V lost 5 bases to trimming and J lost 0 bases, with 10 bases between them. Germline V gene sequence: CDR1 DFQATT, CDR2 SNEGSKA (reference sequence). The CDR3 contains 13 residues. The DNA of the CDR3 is TGCAGTGCTTCTGGACAGCCTAACTATGGCTACACCTTC. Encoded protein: CSASGQPNYGYTF.

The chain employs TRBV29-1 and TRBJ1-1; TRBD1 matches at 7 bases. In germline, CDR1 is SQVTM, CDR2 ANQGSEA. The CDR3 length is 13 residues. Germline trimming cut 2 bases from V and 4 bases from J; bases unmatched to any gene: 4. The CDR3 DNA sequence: TGCAGCGTTGAACCGACAGGGAGCACTGAAGCTTTCTTT. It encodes CSVEPTGSTEAFF.

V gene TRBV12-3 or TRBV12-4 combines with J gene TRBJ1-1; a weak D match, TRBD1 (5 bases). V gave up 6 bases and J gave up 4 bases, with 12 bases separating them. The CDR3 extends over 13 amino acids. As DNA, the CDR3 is TGTGCCAGCAGGTCCGGCAGGGTCACTGAAGCTTTCTTT. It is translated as CASRSGRVTEAFF.

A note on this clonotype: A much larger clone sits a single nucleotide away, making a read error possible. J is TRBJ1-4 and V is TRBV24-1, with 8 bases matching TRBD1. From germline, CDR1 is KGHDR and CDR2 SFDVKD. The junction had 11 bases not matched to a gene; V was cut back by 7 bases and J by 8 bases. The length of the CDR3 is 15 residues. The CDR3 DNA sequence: TGTGCCACCAGAGATACACAGGGGGGGAAGGAAAAACTGTTTTTT. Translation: CATRDTQGGKEKLFF.

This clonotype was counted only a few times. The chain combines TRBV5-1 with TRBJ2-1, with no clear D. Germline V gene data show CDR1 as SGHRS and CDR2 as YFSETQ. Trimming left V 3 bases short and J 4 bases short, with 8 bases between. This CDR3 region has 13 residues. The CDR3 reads CASSWVRYNEQFF. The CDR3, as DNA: TGCGCCAGCAGCTGGGTACGGTACAATGAGCAGTTCTTC.

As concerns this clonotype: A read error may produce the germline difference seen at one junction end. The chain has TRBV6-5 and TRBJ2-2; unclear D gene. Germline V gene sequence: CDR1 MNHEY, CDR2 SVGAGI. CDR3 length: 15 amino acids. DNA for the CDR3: TGTGCCGGCAGTTATGATGACTTGAACACCGGGGAGCTGTTTTTT. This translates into CAGSYDDLNTGELFF.

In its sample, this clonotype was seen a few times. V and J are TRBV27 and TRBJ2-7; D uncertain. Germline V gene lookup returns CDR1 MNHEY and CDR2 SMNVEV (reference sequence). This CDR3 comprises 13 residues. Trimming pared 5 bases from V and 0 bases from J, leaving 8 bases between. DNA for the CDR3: TGTGCCAGCAGTAAGGACCCCTCCTACGAGCAGTACGTC. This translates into CASSKDPSYEQYV.

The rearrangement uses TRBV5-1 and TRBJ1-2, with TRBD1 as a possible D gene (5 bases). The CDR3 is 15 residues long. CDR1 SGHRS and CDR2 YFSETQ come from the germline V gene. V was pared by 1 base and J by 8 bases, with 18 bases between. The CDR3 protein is CASSLNIAGRSGYTF. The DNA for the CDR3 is TGCGCCAGCAGCTTGAATATAGCAGGGAGGAGCGGCTACACCTTC.

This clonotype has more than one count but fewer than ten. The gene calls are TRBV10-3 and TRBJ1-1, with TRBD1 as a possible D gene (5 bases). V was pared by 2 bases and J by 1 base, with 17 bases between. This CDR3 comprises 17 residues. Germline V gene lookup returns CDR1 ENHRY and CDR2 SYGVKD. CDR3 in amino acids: CAISERGAYSGNTEAFF. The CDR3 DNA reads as TGTGCCATCAGTGAGAGGGGAGCATACTCCGGGAACACTGAAGCTTTCTTT.

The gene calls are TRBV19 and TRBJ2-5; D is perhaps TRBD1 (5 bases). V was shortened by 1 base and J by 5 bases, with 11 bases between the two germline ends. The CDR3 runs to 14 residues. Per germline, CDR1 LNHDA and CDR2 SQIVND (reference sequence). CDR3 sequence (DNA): TGTGCCAGTAGTATAGTGGCAGGGAAGGAGACCCAGTACTTC. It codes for CASSIVAGKETQYF. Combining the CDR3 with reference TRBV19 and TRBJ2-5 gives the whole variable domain DGGITQSPKYLFRKEGQNVTLSCEQNLNHDAMYWYRQDPGQGLRLIYYSQIVNDFQKGDIAEGYSVSREKKESFPLTVTSAQKNPTAFYLCASSIVAGKETQYFGPGTRLLVL.

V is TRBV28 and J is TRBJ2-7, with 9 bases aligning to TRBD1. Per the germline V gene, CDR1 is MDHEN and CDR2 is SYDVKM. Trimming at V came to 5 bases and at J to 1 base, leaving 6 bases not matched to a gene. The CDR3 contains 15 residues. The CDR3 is CASSKPGTGSYEQYV. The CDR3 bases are TGTGCCAGCAGTAAGCCCGGGACAGGGTCCTACGAGCAGTACGTC.